Given below is one T cell receptor (beta chain) in context. Libraries were prepared by immunoSEQ multiplex PCR; TCRdb keeps only in-frame clonotypes and omits some of them. The profile shows more than 40,000 clones, around nine tenths of them singletons. Systemic immunosuppression or autoimmune disease history was grounds to exclude patients. Blood specimens came from baseline, cycle 4 day 1, and cycle 7 day 1. The trim removed 7 bases at V and 1 base at J, leaving 12 bases unmatched. The CDR3 consists of 17 residues. In germline, CDR1 is SEHNR, CDR2 FQNEAQ (reference sequence). This sample is part of a study of OX40 agonist ivuxolimab in advanced cancers. About the research overall: Averaging 60 years in age, with a range of about 23 to 85, the cohort was approximately 83% male.

The chain joins TRBV7-9 to TRBJ2-2, with 7 bases lining up with TRBD2. The material was CD4+ or CD8+ T cells sorted from blood, obtained in a trial of the OX40 agonist ivuxolimab. This clonotype originated in an adult with an advanced solid tumor such as melanoma, head and neck, liver or kidney cancer. The CDR3 coding sequence is TGTGCCAGCACTCCGACCGGGACTATCGAGAACACCGGGGAGCTGTTTTTT. Amino acids: CASTPTGTIENTGELFF.